A single sample is the source of the 15 T cell receptor beta chains below, sequenced in a study of CD8 T cells in Susac syndrome. Reverse transcription of about 0.45 to 1 ug RNA was carried out with random hexamers. TCRdb re-derived calls from the immunoSEQ multiplex PCR reads in MiXCR, one entry per CDR3 protein. The sample gives under 350,000 distinct CDR3 sequences, 92% of which show up once; roughly 0.07% is in the top ten. Sample: CD4+ T cells from PBMCs. The receptors were sampled from a human donor with multiple sclerosis.

J is TRBJ2-5 and V is TRBV20-1; weak D call: TRBD2 (7 bases). The germline V gene encodes CDR1 DFQATT and CDR2 SNEGSKA (reference sequence). V lost 6 bases to trimming and J lost 4 bases, with 12 bases between them. This CDR3 is built from 12 residues. Here the CDR3 DNA reads TGCAGTGCCCGCGGGGGCCCAGAGACCCAGTACTTC. This translates into CSARGGPETQYF.

The chain links TRBV6-1 to TRBJ2-7; no clear D. From germline, CDR1 is MNHNS and CDR2 SASEGT. The V end was cut by 5 bases, the J end by 3 bases, with 17 bases between. This CDR3 has 15 amino acids. CDR3 sequence: CASSLLYGLDYEQYF. CDR3 bases: TGTGCCAGCAGTCTTTTATACGGGCTTGACTACGAGCAGTACTTC.

This clonotype is a singleton in its sample. J is TRBJ2-1 and V is TRBV5-6; D is unresolved. With 0 bases removed from V and 7 bases from J, the gap between germline ends came to 8 bases. The CDR3 runs 13 residues. Per the germline V gene, CDR1 is SGHDT and CDR2 is YYEEEE. CDR3 sequence: CASSLVSRNEQFF. In DNA form, the CDR3 reads TGTGCCAGCAGCTTGGTTTCCAGGAATGAGCAGTTCTTC.

CDR3 nucleotides: TGTGCCAGCAGCCACAGCCCAGATGGCTACACCTTC. Protein sequence: CASSHSPDGYTF. The J gene is TRBJ1-2, the V gene TRBV3-1; D call uncertain. Trimming stripped 3 bases from V and 6 bases from J, with 8 bases between. The V gene's germline CDR1 is LGHDT and CDR2 YNNKEL (reference sequence). The CDR3 consists of 12 residues.

This chain links TRBV19 with TRBJ2-1; possibly TRBD2 for D (5 bases). The CDR3 extends over 16 amino acids. Germline CDR1 and CDR2: LNHDA and SQIVND (reference sequence). Trimming took off 10 bases at V and 5 bases at J, with 24 bases between the two ends. In nucleotides, the CDR3 is TGTGCCACTCACTCCCCTCTAGGACTCGGCCACAATGAGCAGTTCTTC. This gives the protein CATHSPLGLGHNEQFF.

The chain joins TRBV7-2 to TRBJ2-7; D ambiguous. Germline lookup yields CDR1 SGHTA and CDR2 FQGNSA. This CDR3 contains 10 residues. Deletions cut 3 bases from V and 3 bases from J, with 0 bases between. In nucleotides, the CDR3 is TGTGCCAGCAGCTTCTACGAGCAGTACTTC. Protein: CASSFYEQYF.

The chain links TRBV28 to TRBJ1-5; unclear D gene. The CDR3 covers 14 residues. V was trimmed by 2 bases and J by 0 bases, leaving 5 bases between them. Germline V lookup: CDR1 MDHEN, CDR2 SYDVKM. The CDR3 spells CASSLEPSNQPQHF. The DNA for the CDR3 is TGTGCCAGCAGTTTAGAGCCTAGCAATCAGCCCCAGCATTTT.

This clonotype showed up just once. The gene calls are TRBV20-1 and TRBJ1-1; D gene ambiguous. The germline V gene has CDR1 DFQATT and CDR2 SNEGSKA (reference sequence). The CDR3 runs 13 residues. Trimming removed 5 bases from V and 0 bases from J, with 10 bases in between. The CDR3 sequence: CSAPVFMNTEAFF. For the CDR3, the DNA is TGCAGTGCTCCTGTGTTCATGAACACTGAAGCTTTCTTT.

The rearrangement links TRBV9 to TRBJ1-2; 8 bases agree with TRBD1. Looked up from germline, CDR1 is SGDLS and CDR2 is YYNGEE. Trimming cost V 3 bases and J 4 bases; bases outside gene matches: 5. The CDR3 sequence is 14 residues long. This chain's CDR3 is CASSERTGRYGYTF. The CDR3 nucleotides are TGTGCCAGCAGCGAGAGGACAGGGCGCTATGGCTACACCTTC.

The chain recombines TRBV20-1 with TRBJ2-1; TRBD2 matches at 8 bases. Trimming took 3 bases from V and 8 from J; bases not matched to a gene: 6. The CDR3 has 13 residues. From germline, CDR1 is DFQATT and CDR2 SNEGSKA (reference sequence). The CDR3 protein is CSASGRAFDEQFF. The DNA for the CDR3 is TGCAGTGCTAGCGGGAGGGCCTTTGATGAGCAGTTCTTC.

This sequence joins TRBV7-8 and TRBJ1-3, with TRBD1 matching 7 bases. Germline values: CDR1 SGHVS, CDR2 FQNEAQ. CDR3 size: 16 residues. V shed 5 bases, J shed 1 base, and the junction held 8 bases outside the gene matches. CDR3 in amino acids: CASSPDRPWSGNTIYF. In DNA form, the CDR3 reads TGTGCCAGCAGCCCGGACAGGCCGTGGTCTGGAAACACCATATATTTT.

The rearrangement uses TRBV9 and TRBJ1-4; no clear D gene. There are 14 residues in the CDR3. V was clipped by 5 bases and J by 0 bases, with 8 bases between them. Germline CDR1 reads SGDLS; CDR2 reads YYNGEE. The CDR3 bases are TGTGCCAGCAGTTTGACAACAACTAATGAAAAACTGTTTTTT. Translation: CASSLTTTNEKLFF.

This sequence joins TRBV27 and TRBJ1-2, with TRBD1 matching 7 bases. Germline CDR1 and CDR2: MNHEY and SMNVEV (reference sequence). Losses at the gene ends were 5 bases for V and 3 bases for J; bases not matched to a gene: 9. CDR3 length: 15 residues. CDR3 bases: TGTGCCAGCAGTCCCCAACGGACAGGCTACTATGGCTACACCTTC. The encoded protein is CASSPQRTGYYGYTF.

The rearrangement joins TRBV9 to TRBJ2-1, with 11 positions matching TRBD2. The length of the CDR3 is 15 residues. Trimming at V came to 4 bases and at J to 8 bases, leaving 8 bases not matched to a gene. The germline CDR1 and CDR2 sequences are SGDLS and YYNGEE. CDR3 in DNA: TGTGCCAGCAGCTTAGCGGGAGGGTTGTGGGATGAGCAGTTCTTC. The encoded protein is CASSLAGGLWDEQFF.

This chain joins TRBV15 and TRBJ2-7; 8 bases fit TRBD2. V lost 1 base, J lost 6 bases, and 5 bases stayed unmatched. The CDR3 sequence is 14 residues long. The germline V gene has CDR1 LNHNV and CDR2 YYDKDF (reference sequence). The CDR3 spells CATSRAGTRREQYF. The CDR3 DNA sequence: TGTGCCACCAGCAGAGCCGGGACTAGGCGCGAGCAGTACTTC.